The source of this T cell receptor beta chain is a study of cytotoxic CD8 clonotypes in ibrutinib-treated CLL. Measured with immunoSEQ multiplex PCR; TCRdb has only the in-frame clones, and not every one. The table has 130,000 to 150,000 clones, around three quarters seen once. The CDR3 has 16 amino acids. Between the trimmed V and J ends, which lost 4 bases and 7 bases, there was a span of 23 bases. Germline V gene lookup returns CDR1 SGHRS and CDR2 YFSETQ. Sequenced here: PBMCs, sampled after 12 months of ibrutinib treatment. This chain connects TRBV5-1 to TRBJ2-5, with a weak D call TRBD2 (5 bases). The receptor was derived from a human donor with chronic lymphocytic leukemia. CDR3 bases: TGCGCCAGCAGCAGGAACCGGGGTAATCCCTCCAGGACCCAGTACTTC. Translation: CASSRNRGNPSRTQYF.